Shown below are 4 T cell receptor beta chains from a single sample sequenced in a study of beta chain features in type 1 diabetes. Reverse transcription of all isolated RNA meant that expressed TCRB transcripts were sequenced. Repertoires were generated with immunoSEQ multiplex PCR, while TCRdb's copy carries only in-frame clones and drops some. Of around 250,000 clones detected, 68% appear once; the ten largest clones hold almost 0.055%. Sequencing used naive CD4+ T cells from blood. These receptors all stem from a man younger than 45 in good health.

There are a few counts of this clone. The rearrangement joins TRBV7-9 to TRBJ2-5; TRBD1 might be the D (5 bases). The V and J ends lost 5 bases and 5 bases respectively, with 12 bases between them. CDR1 and CDR2 (germline): SEHNR, FQNEAQ (reference sequence). CDR3 length: 13 amino acids. CDR3: CASSPQGWETQYF. The CDR3 nucleotides read TGTGCCAGCAGCCCCCAGGGATGGGAGACCCAGTACTTC.

This clone showed up just once. The V gene is TRBV7-9, the J gene TRBJ2-3; D ambiguous. Looked up from germline, CDR1 is SEHNR and CDR2 is FQNEAQ (reference sequence). This CDR3 spans 14 amino acids. The V gene lost 4 bases and the J gene lost 2 bases, with 10 bases spanning the gap. CDR3: CASSSLTYTDTQYF. The DNA of the CDR3 is TGTGCCAGCAGCTCCCTCACGTACACAGATACGCAGTATTTT.

About this clone itself: The sample carries other DNA sequences with the same CDR3. The rearrangement uses TRBV30 and TRBJ1-1; D unresolved. Germline V gene data show CDR1 as GTSNPN and CDR2 as SVGIG (reference sequence). This CDR3 spans 13 amino acids. Trimming removed 0 bases from V and 0 bases from J, with 5 bases in between. The CDR3 protein is CAWSVTMNTEAFF. CDR3 DNA sequence: TGTGCCTGGAGTGTTACCATGAACACTGAAGCTTTCTTT.

V is TRBV30 and J is TRBJ1-3; D unclear. The CDR3 extends over 15 amino acids. The V end lost 3 bases, the J end lost 2 bases, and 14 bases lay between the germline ends. In germline, CDR1 is GTSNPN, CDR2 SVGIG (reference sequence). The CDR3: CAWSPDWPAGNTIYF. The CDR3 region has the DNA TGTGCCTGGAGCCCTGACTGGCCGGCTGGAAACACCATATATTTT.